Listed here are 14 T cell receptor beta chains from one sample, sequenced in a study of blood T cells in healthy people across ages (dated by TCRdb to about 2015). Libraries came from 5' RACE. Instrument on record: Illumina HiSeq 2500. The second PCR ran for about 7 to 11 cycles and used a J-beta primer mix along with a sample-barcoded 5' primer. TCRdb handled the public reads itself, with Q25 trimming in fastp and clone calling in MiXCR, and kept productive beta chains. Identical CDR3 proteins give one entry, which carries the most common genes and DNA. This sample comprises some 750,000 distinct CDR3 sequences, around a fifth of them detected only once. About 22% of the sample belongs to the ten largest clones. Sequenced material: blood. These receptors all come from a man in his 70s in good health.

To note about this clonotype: A read error may account for a junction end that differs from germline. The chain is built from TRBV10-2 and TRBJ1-1; D is unclear. The CDR3 consists of 14 residues. Germline values: CDR1 WSHSY, CDR2 SAAADI. CDR3 DNA: TGTGCCAGCATCAAGGACGGAGGAGAGACTGAAGCTTTCTTT. It encodes CASIKDGGETEAFF.

The CDR3 coding sequence is TGCGCCAGCAGCCGGATGGGGGGAAAGGTGAACACTGAAGCTTTCTTT. It yields the protein CASSRMGGKVNTEAFF. The chain has TRBV5-1 and TRBJ1-1, with D possibly TRBD1 on 5 matching bases. Germline CDR1 SGHRS, CDR2 YFSETQ. Trimming pared 4 bases from V and 0 bases from J, leaving 16 bases between. This CDR3 region has 16 residues.

This clonotype occurred a few times. The chain employs TRBV20-1 and TRBJ1-2; 11 bases align to TRBD1. The germline V gene has CDR1 DFQATT and CDR2 SNEGSKA (reference sequence). CDR3 size: 16 residues. J gave up 6 bases and V 0 bases, and 9 bases lay outside the gene matches. CDR3 region: CSARDRTGGGSDGYTF. The CDR3 DNA sequence: TGCAGTGCTAGAGACCGGACAGGGGGCGGGAGTGATGGCTACACCTTC.

This clonotype has more than one count but fewer than ten. The chain couples TRBV18 to TRBJ1-4, with D possibly being TRBD1 (5 bases). The CDR3 length is 14 residues. The V gene's germline CDR1 is KGHSH and CDR2 LQKENI. Trimming left V 4 bases short and J 0 bases short, with 6 bases between. The CDR3 region is CASSLQATNEKLFF. Here the CDR3 DNA reads TGTGCCAGCTCACTACAGGCAACTAATGAAAAACTGTTTTTT.

A remark on this clonotype: A read error may account for a junction end that differs from germline. The chain has TRBV6-2 or TRBV6-3 and TRBJ2-5; 10 nucleotides agree with TRBD2. The end of the DNA aligns better with TRBJ2-1, so the J call may be wrong. The germline V gene has CDR1 MNHEY and CDR2 SVGEGT. CDR3 length: 16 amino acids. The CDR3, as DNA: TGTGCCAGCAGTTACAAGCGGGGGGGTTACTACAACGAGCAGTTCTTC. This gives the protein CASSYKRGGYYNEQFF.

The genes are TRBV20-1 and TRBJ2-5; perhaps TRBD2 as D (5 bases). The DNA end is more similar to TRBJ2-1, so the J call may be wrong. The V gene's germline CDR1 is DFQATT and CDR2 SNEGSKA (reference sequence). There are 12 residues in the CDR3. CDR3 region: CSAGARADEQFF. The CDR3 nucleotides are TGCAGTGCTGGAGCGAGAGCGGATGAGCAGTTCTTC.

This chain links TRBV29-1 with TRBJ2-1; a weak D match, TRBD1 (5 bases). V was shortened by 3 bases and J by 2 bases, with 11 bases between the two germline ends. The CDR3 consists of 14 residues. The germline CDR1 and CDR2 sequences are SQVTM and ANQGSEA. The CDR3 coding sequence is TGCAGCGTTGATGCAGGGAAGGCCTACAATGAGCAGTTCTTC. It codes for CSVDAGKAYNEQFF.

This clonotype was seen a handful of times. This rearrangement joins TRBV11-1 to TRBJ2-1; 10 nucleotides match TRBD2. CDR1 is SGHAT, CDR2 FQDESV, per germline (reference sequence). This CDR3 is built from 17 residues. V gave up 4 bases and J gave up 7 bases; unmatched junction bases: 13. CDR3 sequence (DNA): TGTGCCAGCAGCTACCAAATTTCTAGCGGGGGTGGGAATGAGCAGTTCTTC. It encodes CASSYQISSGGGNEQFF.

The CDR3 sequence: CASSLVGVVQYF. The CDR3 DNA reads TGTGCCAGCAGTTTAGTTGGGGTAGTGCAGTACTTC. This chain joins TRBV12-3 or TRBV12-4 and TRBJ2-7; D remains ambiguous. This CDR3 comprises 12 residues. With 1 base removed from V and 9 bases from J, the gap between germline ends came to 10 bases.

The V call is TRBV11-1, the J call TRBJ2-5; maybe TRBD1 (5 bases). The J call could be wrong; TRBJ2-1 is a better fit for the DNA end. This CDR3 spans 13 amino acids. CDR1 is SGHAT, CDR2 FQDESV, per germline (reference sequence). CDR3 DNA sequence: TGTGCCAGCAGCTACAGGCCCCACGGTGAGCAGTTCTTC. It yields the protein CASSYRPHGEQFF.

Concerning this clonotype: This may stem from a read error, because a much larger clone lies one nucleotide away. The rearrangement joins TRBV4-1 to TRBJ1-5; D is possibly TRBD1 (5 bases). The germline V gene encodes CDR1 MGHRA and CDR2 YSYEKL. The CDR3 is 15 residues long. CDR3 region: CVSSQGPNSNQPQHF. The CDR3 region has the DNA TGCGTCAGCAGCCAGGGACCGAATAGCAATCAGCCCCAGCATTTT.

The chain carries TRBV20-1 and TRBJ2-5; no firm D call. The CDR3 loop spans 14 amino acids. V was clipped by 2 bases and J by 5 bases, with 15 bases between them. Germline V CDR1 and CDR2: DFQATT, SNEGSKA (reference sequence). The CDR3 region is CSARSPLDGETQYF. The CDR3 DNA reads as TGCAGTGCTAGATCCCCCTTAGATGGGGAGACCCAGTACTTC.

This clonotype turned up a few times. The V call is TRBV3-1, the J call TRBJ2-1, with TRBD2 matching 8 bases. The CDR3 has 16 amino acids. V was pared by 1 base and J by 10 bases, with 12 bases of the junction left unmatched. Germline V gene data show CDR1 as LGHDT and CDR2 as YNNKEL (reference sequence). The CDR3 region is CASSQGRSGSQGEQFF. The CDR3 nucleotides read TGTGCCAGCAGCCAAGGTAGAAGCGGGAGCCAGGGGGAGCAGTTCTTC.

The chain employs TRBV11-3 and TRBJ1-2; D perhaps matches TRBD1 (6 bases). The CDR3 spans 16 residues. Trimming took off 5 bases at V and 6 bases at J, with 22 bases between the two ends. CDR1 and CDR2 from the germline V gene are SGHNT and YENEEA. The CDR3 DNA sequence: TGTGCCAGCAGCCCAAACCGGGACACTGTGGGGAATGGCTACACCTTC. It yields the protein CASSPNRDTVGNGYTF.